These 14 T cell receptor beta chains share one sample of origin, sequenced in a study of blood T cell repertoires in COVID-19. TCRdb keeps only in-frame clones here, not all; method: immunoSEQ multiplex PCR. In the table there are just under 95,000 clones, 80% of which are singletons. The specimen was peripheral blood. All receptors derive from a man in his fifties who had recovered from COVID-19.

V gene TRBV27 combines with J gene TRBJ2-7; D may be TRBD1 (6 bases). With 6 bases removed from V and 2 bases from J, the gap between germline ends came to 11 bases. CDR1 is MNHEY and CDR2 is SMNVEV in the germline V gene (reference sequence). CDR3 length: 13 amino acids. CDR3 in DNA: TGTGCCAGCAGGAGACAGGTTACCTACGAGCAGTACTTC. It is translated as CASRRQVTYEQYF.

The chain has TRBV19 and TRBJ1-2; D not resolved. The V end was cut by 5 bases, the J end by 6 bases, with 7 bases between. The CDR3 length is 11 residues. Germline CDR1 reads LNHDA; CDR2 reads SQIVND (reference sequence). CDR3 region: CASSSGDGYTF. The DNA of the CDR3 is TGTGCCAGTAGTTCGGGAGATGGCTACACCTTC.

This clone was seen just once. CDR3 in DNA: TGTGCCACCTCGCTTGAGGGGGCCACAGGGGGAGCTTCCTACGAGCAGTACTTC. Encoded protein: CATSLEGATGGASYEQYF. This rearrangement joins TRBV5-5 to TRBJ2-7; 8 bases are shared with TRBD1. The V segment lost 9 bases and the J segment 1 base; nucleotides outside the gene matches: 21. Germline CDR1 is SGHKS and CDR2 is YYEKEE (reference sequence). This CDR3 has 18 amino acids.

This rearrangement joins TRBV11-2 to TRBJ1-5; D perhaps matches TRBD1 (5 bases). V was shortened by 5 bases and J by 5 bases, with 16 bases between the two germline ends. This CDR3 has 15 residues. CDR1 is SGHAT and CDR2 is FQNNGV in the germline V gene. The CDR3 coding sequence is TGTGCCAGCAGCGCCGGTGGGACTTTCTATCAGCCCCAGCATTTT. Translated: CASSAGGTFYQPQHF. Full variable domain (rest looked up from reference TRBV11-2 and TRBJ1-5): EAGVAQSPRYKIIEKRQSVAFWCNPISGHATLYWYQQILGQGPKLLIQFQNNGVVDDSQLPKDRFSAERLKGVDSTLKIQPAKLEDSAVYLCASSAGGTFYQPQHFGDGTRLSIL.

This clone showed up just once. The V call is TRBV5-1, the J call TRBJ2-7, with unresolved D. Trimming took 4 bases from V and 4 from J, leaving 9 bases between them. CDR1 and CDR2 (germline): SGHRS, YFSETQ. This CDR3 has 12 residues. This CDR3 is CASSEDTYEQYF. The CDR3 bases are TGCGCCAGCAGCGAAGACACTTACGAGCAGTACTTC.

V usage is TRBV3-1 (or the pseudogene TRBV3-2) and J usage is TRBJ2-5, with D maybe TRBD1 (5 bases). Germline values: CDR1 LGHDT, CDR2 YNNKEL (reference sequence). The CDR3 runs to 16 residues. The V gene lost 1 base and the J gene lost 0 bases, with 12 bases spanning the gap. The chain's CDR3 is CASSQGGRAHQETQYF. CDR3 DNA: TGTGCCAGCAGCCAAGGGGGCAGGGCGCACCAAGAGACCCAGTACTTC.

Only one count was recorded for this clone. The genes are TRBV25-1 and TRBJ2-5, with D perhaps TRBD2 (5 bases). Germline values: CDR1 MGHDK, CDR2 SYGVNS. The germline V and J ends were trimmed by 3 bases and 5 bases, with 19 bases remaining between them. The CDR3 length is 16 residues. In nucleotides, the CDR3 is TGTGCCAGCAGTGACCCCTTTCGTTATGGGGAGGAGACCCAGTACTTC. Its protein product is CASSDPFRYGEETQYF.

CDR3 sequence: CASSLRQIPGANVLTF. In nucleotides, the CDR3 is TGTGCCAGCAGCTTGAGACAAATCCCTGGGGCCAACGTCCTGACTTTC. The gene calls are TRBV5-4 and TRBJ2-6; no firm D call. The CDR3 has 16 amino acids. V was trimmed by 1 base and J by 2 bases, leaving 10 bases between them. Germline V gives CDR1 SGHNT, CDR2 YYREEE (reference sequence). The variable domain in full, with the rest retrieved from reference TRBV5-4 and TRBJ2-6, is ETGVTQSPTHLIKTRGQQVTLRCSSQSGHNTVSWYQQALGQGPQFIFQYYREEENGRGNFPPRFSGLQFPNYSSELNVNALELDDSALYLCASSLRQIPGANVLTFGAGSRLTVL.

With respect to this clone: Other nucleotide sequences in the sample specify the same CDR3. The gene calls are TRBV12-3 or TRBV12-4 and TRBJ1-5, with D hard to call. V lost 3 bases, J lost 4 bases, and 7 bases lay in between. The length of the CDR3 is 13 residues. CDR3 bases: TGTGCCAGCAGTTTGGCGGGAAATCAGCCCCAGCATTTT. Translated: CASSLAGNQPQHF.

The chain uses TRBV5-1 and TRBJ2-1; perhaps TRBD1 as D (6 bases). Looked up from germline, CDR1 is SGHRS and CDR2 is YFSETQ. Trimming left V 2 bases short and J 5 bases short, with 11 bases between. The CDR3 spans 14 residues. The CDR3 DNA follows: TGCGCCAGCAGCTTAGGGGACACTAACAATGAGCAGTTCTTC. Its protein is CASSLGDTNNEQFF.

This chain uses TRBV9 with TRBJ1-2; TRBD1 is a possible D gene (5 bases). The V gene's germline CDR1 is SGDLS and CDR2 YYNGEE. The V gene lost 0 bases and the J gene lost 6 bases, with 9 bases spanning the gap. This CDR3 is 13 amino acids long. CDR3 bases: TGTGCCAGCAGCGTAGTAGTAGGGGATGGCTACACCTTC. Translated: CASSVVVGDGYTF.

The CDR3 reads CASSPRRSVNTEAFF. The DNA of the CDR3 is TGTGCCAGCAGCCCTCGGAGGTCGGTAAACACTGAAGCTTTCTTT. The chain is built from TRBV11-2 and TRBJ1-1; D is unclear. CDR3 size: 15 residues. Germline assignment: CDR1 SGHAT and CDR2 FQNNGV. V lost 5 bases, J lost 2 bases, and 15 bases lay in between.

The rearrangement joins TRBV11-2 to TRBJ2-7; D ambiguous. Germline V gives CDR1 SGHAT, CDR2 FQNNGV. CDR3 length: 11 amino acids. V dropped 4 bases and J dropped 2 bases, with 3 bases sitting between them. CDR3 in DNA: TGTGCCAGCAGCTCTACCTACGAGCAGTACTTC. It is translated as CASSSTYEQYF.

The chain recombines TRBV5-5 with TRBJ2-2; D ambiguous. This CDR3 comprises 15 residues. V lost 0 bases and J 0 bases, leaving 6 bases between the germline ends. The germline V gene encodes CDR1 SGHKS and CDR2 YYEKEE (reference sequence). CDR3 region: CASSLASANTGELFF. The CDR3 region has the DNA TGTGCCAGCAGCTTGGCGTCGGCGAACACCGGGGAGCTGTTTTTT.